This is a list of T cell receptor beta chains from one sample in a study of a mutant IDH1 vaccine in newly diagnosed glioma. The protocol was immunoSEQ multiplex PCR, while the TCRdb copy is restricted to in-frame clones and leaves out a portion. This sample has some 50,000 clones, with approximately 90% found just once. The sequences come from PBMCs, collected from a glioma patient treated with radiotherapy, temozolomide or both. Every receptor here comes from a man aged 35 to 55 with glioma. The CDR3 runs from the conserved cysteine through the conserved F or W. The order of the fields is V gene, clone size, J gene, D gene, CDR3 DNA, CDR3 protein. A D gene is named only where the DNA matches it firmly. Clone size is stated in some rows and not others, as once, few, many or a class when expanded.

>TRBV27|once|TRBJ2-7|NA
TGTGCCAGCAACAAATACGGGGGAAGGAACTACGAGCAGTACTTC
CASNKYGGRNYEQYF
>TRBV4-1|few|TRBJ1-5|NA
TGCGCCAGCAGCCGCGGCGGGGTTTATAGCAATCAGCCCCAGCATTTT
CASSRGGVYSNQPQHF
>TRBV19|NA|TRBJ1-4|NA
TGTGCCAGTAGTGGAATCGGGGGGATTGACGGTGAAAAACTGTTTTTT
CASSGIGGIDGEKLFF
>TRBV7-9|NA|TRBJ2-7|TRBD1
TGTGCCAGCAGCCAGGGACAGGGGAACGAGCAGTACTTC
CASSQGQGNEQYF
>TRBV7-2|NA|TRBJ2-1|NA
TGTGCCAGCAGCCTCTTAGGAGCGTTTAATGAGCAGTTCTTC
CASSLLGAFNEQFF
>TRBV10-3|NA|TRBJ2-1|TRBD2
TGTGCCATCAGTGAGGGACTAGCGGGGTACAATGAGCAGTTCTTC
CAISEGLAGYNEQFF
>TRBV5-1|NA|TRBJ2-1|TRBD2
TGCGCCAGCAGCTTGGACGGGAGGGCCGTCAAGAATGAGCAGTTCTTC
CASSLDGRAVKNEQFF
>TRBV7-5|few|TRBJ1-4|NA
TGTGTCAGAAGCTTAGCGGGGGCAGGGGCCTCGAATGAAAAACTGTTTTTT
CVRSLAGAGASNEKLFF
>TRBV4-3|few|TRBJ2-4|NA
TGCGCCAGCAGCCAAGATCGGGCCCACCCCGTAAAAAACATTCAGTACTTC
CASSQDRAHPVKNIQYF
>TRBV11-2|NA|TRBJ1-1|NA
TGTGCCAGCAGCTCCCAAAGGGGGGTTGGCACTGAAGCTTTCTTT
CASSSQRGVGTEAFF
>TRBV28|NA|TRBJ1-1|NA
TGTGCCAGCATAAAGGGGAGAAACACTGAAGCTTTCTTT
CASIKGRNTEAFF
>TRBV6-5|once|TRBJ2-7|NA
TGTGCCAGCAGTAAATCCGACTTCTCCTACGAGCAGTACTTC
CASSKSDFSYEQYF
>TRBV28|few|TRBJ1-5|TRBD1
TGTGCCAGCAGTATCACGACAGGGGTTGGACCCCAGCATTTT
CASSITTGVGPQHF
>TRBV6-5|once|TRBJ1-5|NA
TGTGCCAGCAGTTTCTCGGGGGGACAGCCCCAGCATTTT
CASSFSGGQPQHF
>TRBV6-5|NA|TRBJ2-1|TRBD2
TGTGCCAGCAGTTACGTGACTAGCGGGAGCAATGAGCAGTTCTTC
CASSYVTSGSNEQFF
>TRBV19|NA|TRBJ1-2|NA
TGTGCCAGTAGCGAGGACAGCTCAGCTAACTATGGCTACACCTTC
CASSEDSSANYGYTF
>TRBV27|NA|TRBJ2-3|TRBD2
TGTGCCAGCAGTTTTCGACTAGCGGGAGGCCCCCAGGCCAATACGCAGTATTTT
CASSFRLAGGPQANTQYF
>TRBV19|NA|TRBJ2-7|NA
TGTGCCAGTAGTCCGCCCGTCGTTCCGAGGACAGCCTTCTACGAGCAGTACTTC
CASSPPVVPRTAFYEQYF
>TRBV7-2|NA|TRBJ2-4|NA
TGTGCCAGCAGCTTTACAGGGTGGGGGGGAAAAAACATTCAGTACTTC
CASSFTGWGGKNIQYF
>TRBV9|NA|TRBJ2-3|NA
TGTGCCAGCGGCGACAGCACAGATACGCAGTATTTT
CASGDSTDTQYF
>TRBV2|NA|TRBJ2-7|NA
TGTGCCAGCAGAGACTACGTTAGCTCCTACGAGCAGTACTTC
CASRDYVSSYEQYF
>TRBV29-1|once|TRBJ2-5|NA
TGCAGCGTTGACCTGAGACTAGTCGGGCAAGAGACCCAGTACTTC
CSVDLRLVGQETQYF
>TRBV7-8|NA|TRBJ2-5|TRBD2
TGTGCCAGCAGCCCGGCGCGGGGACTATCTACAGAGACCCAGTACTTC
CASSPARGLSTETQYF
>TRBV11-2|NA|TRBJ2-7|TRBD1
TGTGCCAGCAGACGACCGGGACAGGGGACCTACGAGCAGTACTTC
CASRRPGQGTYEQYF
>TRBV28|NA|TRBJ1-5|NA
TGTGCCAGCAGTCCCCGTGGACTCGGCAATCAGCCCCAGCATTTT
CASSPRGLGNQPQHF
>TRBV7-9|NA|TRBJ1-5|TRBD1
TGTGCCAGCAGCTTAGGGACAGGGTTCAATCAGCCCCAGCATTTT
CASSLGTGFNQPQHF
>TRBV21-1|NA|TRBJ2-3|NA
TGTGCCAGCACTCCCCCCCCAGGGTTACGAGGCACAGATACGCAGTATTTT
CASTPPPGLRGTDTQYF
>TRBV5-3|NA|TRBJ2-6|NA
TGTGCCAGAAGACATAGAATCGTTGGGGCCAACGTCCTGACTTTC
CARRHRIVGANVLTF
>TRBV14|NA|TRBJ2-7|NA
TGTGCCAGCAGCCTGACTTACGAGCAGTACTTC
CASSLTYEQYF
>TRBV7-2|NA|TRBJ2-7|TRBD1
TGTGCCAGCAGCTCGACAGGGGGGCCCTACGAGCAGTACTTC
CASSSTGGPYEQYF
>TRBV9|NA|TRBJ2-2|NA
TGTGCCAGCAGCGTCTGGAGGACCGGGGAGCTGTTTTTT
CASSVWRTGELFF
>TRBV15|NA|TRBJ1-1|NA
TGTGCCACCGCGGGGGGGAGGGTGACTGAAGCTTTCTTT
CATAGGRVTEAFF
>TRBV4-1|NA|TRBJ2-3|NA
TGCGCCAGCAGCCAAGATAGAACGGTCACAGATACGCAGTATTTT
CASSQDRTVTDTQYF
>TRBV29-1|NA|TRBJ2-3|NA
TGCAGCGTTAACGGGGTTTCAACAGATACGCAGTATTTT
CSVNGVSTDTQYF
>TRBV4-3|NA|TRBJ2-7|NA
TGCGCCAGCAGCCAAGTACAGGGTGTCGAGCAGTACTTC
CASSQVQGVEQYF
>TRBV29-1|NA|TRBJ2-5|TRBD2
TGCAGCGTTGATCCCGGGGGGGGGCAAGAGACCCAGTACTTC
CSVDPGGGQETQYF
>TRBV18|NA|TRBJ1-1|NA
TGTGCCAGCTCACCTTACGAGGGGGGAGATACTGAAGCTTTCTTT
CASSPYEGGDTEAFF
>TRBV27|NA|TRBJ2-1|TRBD2
TGTGCCAGCAGTTTGTTAGCGGGATCCTCCTACAATGAGCAGTTCTTC
CASSLLAGSSYNEQFF
>TRBV7-9|NA|TRBJ1-4|NA
TGTGCCAGCAGCGGACTACGACGGATAGGTGGGCGCGATGAAAAACTGTTTTTT
CASSGLRRIGGRDEKLFF
>TRBV5-1|NA|TRBJ1-2|NA
TGCGCCAGCAGCTTGGCCGCGGGGACGGGGGGCTACACCTTC
CASSLAAGTGGYTF
>TRBV19|NA|TRBJ2-3|NA
TGTGCCAGTAGTCTCCCTAGCGCAGATACGCAGTATTTT
CASSLPSADTQYF
>TRBV19|NA|TRBJ2-7|TRBD1
TGTGCCAGTAGTGCGGGACAGGGGGGGTCCGAGCAGTACTTC
CASSAGQGGSEQYF
>TRBV7-7|NA|TRBJ2-5|NA
TGTGCCAGCAGCTTAAGGGTCGGGTGGACGCAGCGAGAGACCCAGTACTTC
CASSLRVGWTQRETQYF
>TRBV2|few|TRBJ1-5|NA
TGTGCCAGCAGTGATTGGAATAGCAATCAGCCCCAGCATTTT
CASSDWNSNQPQHF
>TRBV11-2|once|TRBJ2-1|TRBD1
TGTGCCAGCAAGTCGGCAGGGGGCTTCAATGAGCAGTTCTTC
CASKSAGGFNEQFF
>TRBV18|NA|TRBJ2-1|TRBD2
TGTGCCAGCTCACCCGCTAGCGGATACAATGAGCAGTTCTTC
CASSPASGYNEQFF
>TRBV4-1|NA|TRBJ1-1|NA
TGCGCCAGCAGCCAAGATATACAGGGATACACTGAAGCTTTCTTT
CASSQDIQGYTEAFF
>TRBV7-6|NA|TRBJ2-7|TRBD2
TGTGCCAGCAGCCCTGGACTAGCGGGAGGGTTGAACGAGCAGTACTTC
CASSPGLAGGLNEQYF
>TRBV27|NA|TRBJ2-7|TRBD2
TGTGCCAGCAGCCAGGGACTAGCGGATACCTACGAGCAGTACTTC
CASSQGLADTYEQYF
>TRBV29-1|few|TRBJ1-2|NA
TGCAGCGTACTTCCTGGTAACTATGGCTACACCTTC
CSVLPGNYGYTF
>TRBV9|NA|TRBJ1-5|TRBD1
TGTGCCAGCAGCGTGGGGGACAGGGGTGGCAATCAGCCCCAGCATTTT
CASSVGDRGGNQPQHF
>TRBV5-5|once|TRBJ2-5|TRBD1
TGTGCCAGCAGCCCGGGACAGGGAAGAGAGACCCAGTACTTC
CASSPGQGRETQYF
>TRBV28|NA|TRBJ2-7|NA
TGTGCCAGCAGTGCGACACCCTTCTTCGAGCAGTACTTC
CASSATPFFEQYF
>TRBV7-2|NA|TRBJ2-1|NA
TGTGCCAGCAGCCCTCCCCCGGGAAATGGGAATGAGCAGTTCTTC
CASSPPPGNGNEQFF
>TRBV5-4|NA|TRBJ2-5|TRBD2
TGTGCCAGCAGCTTAGCGGGAGTTTCCCAAGAGACCCAGTACTTC
CASSLAGVSQETQYF
>TRBV7-2|few|TRBJ2-3|TRBD2
TGTGCCAGCAGCCCGCTAACGGGACTACCTAGCACAGATACGCAGTATTTT
CASSPLTGLPSTDTQYF
>TRBV5-6|few|TRBJ2-7|TRBD2
TGTGCCAGCAGCTTGGGGCCTGCGGGAGGGTACCAGTACTTC
CASSLGPAGGYQYF
>TRBV7-9|NA|TRBJ2-5|NA
TGTGCCAGCAGCACAAGTCTACTAGGGGCAGTGGAGACCCAGTACTTC
CASSTSLLGAVETQYF
>TRBV10-3|NA|TRBJ2-7|NA
TGTGCCATCAGTGTGAACTACGAGCAGTACTTC
CAISVNYEQYF